This T cell receptor beta chain appears in the sequencing data of a study of regulatory T cells in long-lasting Graves disease. The CDR3 consists of 15 residues. V shed 4 bases and J 4 bases; nucleotides not matched to a gene: 7. Germline values: CDR1 SGHAT, CDR2 FQNNGV. The time point: newly diagnosed GD, antithyroid drugs for less than 3 months. PBMC RNA was the source of the TCR library. Roughly 8.4 milliliters of peripheral blood were drawn into EDTA tubes. A remark on this clonotype: The antigen remains undetermined.

Building the TCR beta libraries relied on iRepertoire HTBI primers, and CDR3 regions underwent Arm-PCR. TCRdb called the multiplex PCR reads again in MiXCR, with one record for every CDR3 protein. The data show roughly 420,000 distinct CDR3 sequences, with around 15% seen just once and approximately 22% held by the top ten. Regarding the study as a whole: Persistent Graves' patients showed a TCR diversity that was lower than that of newly diagnosed ones. New patients shared fewer public clonotypes (roughly 990) than persistent patients did (over 2,500). Persistent disease preferred TRBV28, TRBJ1-2 and TRBJ2-5.

The chain recombines TRBV11-2 with TRBJ1-5; 7 nucleotides agree with TRBD1. The receptor was isolated from a female donor with Graves disease. Sequencing was performed on peripheral blood mononuclear cells (PBMCs), taken at new diagnosis, from a patient treated with antithyroid drugs. The CDR3 protein is CASSSQGLGNQPQHF. CDR3 DNA: TGTGCCAGCAGCTCACAGGGGCTCGGGAATCAGCCCCAGCATTTT.